The 5 T cell receptor beta chains below were found in one sample sequenced in a study of blood T cell repertoires in COVID-19. Using immunoSEQ multiplex PCR, the repertoire was profiled, and TCRdb retains in-frame clones only, with some absent. The sample consists of approximately 150,000 clones, more than 75% of them appearing once. Sample: peripheral blood. These receptors all stem from a man in his forties with acute or convalescent COVID-19.

This chain joins TRBV5-1 and TRBJ2-5; the D is unclear. CDR1 SGHRS and CDR2 YFSETQ come from the germline V gene. CDR3 size: 13 residues. V gave up 4 bases and J gave up 1 base, with 8 bases separating them. The CDR3 loop is CASSRESQETQYF. CDR3 sequence (DNA): TGCGCCAGCAGCCGTGAGAGCCAAGAGACCCAGTACTTC.

V and J are TRBV19 and TRBJ1-6; TRBD1 might be the D (6 bases). Germline V lookup: CDR1 LNHDA, CDR2 SQIVND (reference sequence). This CDR3 contains 13 residues. V lost 3 bases, J lost 7 bases, and 7 bases lay in between. CDR3 region: CASSIGQNSPLHF. In nucleotides, the CDR3 is TGTGCCAGTAGTATTGGACAGAATTCACCCCTCCACTTT.

V is TRBV6-5 and J is TRBJ2-7, with D possibly matching TRBD1 (5 bases). Trimming pared 5 bases from V and 5 bases from J, leaving 16 bases between. This CDR3 is built from 14 residues. Looked up from germline, CDR1 is MNHEY and CDR2 is SVGAGI. The CDR3 DNA reads as TGTGCCAGCAGTAGGAGCCTGTCAGGGAACGAGCAGTACTTC. Protein sequence: CASSRSLSGNEQYF.

The V and J genes are TRBV5-4 and TRBJ2-2; 8 nucleotides align to TRBD1. This CDR3 spans 15 amino acids. The V segment lost 0 bases and the J segment 5 bases; nucleotides outside the gene matches: 3. The V gene's germline CDR1 is SGHNT and CDR2 YYREEE (reference sequence). This chain's CDR3 is CASSLGTGWTGELFF. CDR3 sequence (DNA): TGTGCCAGCAGCTTGGGGACAGGGTGGACCGGGGAGCTGTTTTTT.

A word on this clone: Mismatch with germline at one junction end may stem from a read error. The rearrangement uses TRBV19 and TRBJ1-2, with 9 bases lining up with TRBD1. The CDR3 covers 14 residues. Germline loops: CDR1 LNHDA, CDR2 SQIVND (reference sequence). The CDR3 DNA sequence: TGTGCCAGTAGTTCGGGGGACAGGGACTACGGCTACACCTTC. Encoded protein: CASSSGDRDYGYTF.